These T cell receptor beta chains were read from a single sample in a study of control samples from healthy donors and cancer patients. The data were produced by immunoSEQ multiplex PCR, yet TCRdb's version contains in-frame clones alone and is incomplete. The data hold 130,000 to 150,000 clones, with 93% observed a single time. The sequencing input was blood. These receptors originate from a man aged 18 to 30 in good health. Both conserved end residues are trimmed from each CDR3.

TRBV11-2	ASSPWTGGPLNTEAF
TRBV12-5	ASGPGTNSYNEQF
TRBV28	ASSPYGAGPYSYNEQF
TRBV5-1	ASGETTDTQY
TRBV2	ASSEDIAVTLH
TRBV3-1/TRBV3-2	ASSQGFGNTEAF
TRBV19	ASSIDRLSNQPQH
TRBV30	AQEATTSGNTIY
TRBV18	ASSQTNRGLGNQPQH
TRBV30	AWSFSATDTQY
TRBV28	ASTALNEQF
TRBV5-4	ASSPDSRHEKLF
TRBV2	ASGTSFVNEQF
TRBV19	ASSIVVTGPLGEQF
TRBV12-5	ASGLVLGFNYGYT
TRBV29-1	SVEELGGFNEKLF
TRBV7-9	ATPIPLAGGLVGELF
TRBV29-1	SVDYLAGRPYNEQF
TRBV4-2	ASSQDLRGYT
TRBV30	AWSFGSGTEAF
TRBV19	ATNRAGGSYNEQF
TRBV19	ASSGTPFHQPQH
TRBV15	ATSRVMRELGDEQF
TRBV4-2	ASSQDRSSDGYT
TRBV30	AWTSGGADTQY
TRBV12-5	ASGLLYRDRGSSPLH
TRBV27	ASSLGVMNTEAF
TRBV24-1	ATSDLNRGTYEQY
TRBV23-1	ASSQGSEQGYEQY
TRBV4-1	ASSQDYRGQGYQPQH
TRBV19	ATAPGNSWQETQY
TRBV20-1	SASGETNEKLF
TRBV28	ASSSHPKKLNYGYT
TRBV7-3	ASSSPAGELF
TRBV4-2	ASSPTPTGINPDTQY
TRBV4-2	ASSQGGNEQF
TRBV6-5	ASSQQGQPQH
TRBV24-1	ATSDYNSDEQY
TRBV30	AWEATGVTEAF
TRBV29-1	SVVGQGSSYEQY
TRBV11-1	ASSQGTSGNHEQF
TRBV10-3	AVSRERSREGQY
TRBV3-1/TRBV3-2	ASSQDPSGTYNEQF
TRBV18	ASSLNRGQSDSPLH
TRBV5-1	ASSLLGNEQF
TRBV27	ASASTGNGAEAF
TRBV6-1	ASSEAPWTTDSPLH
TRBV15	ATSFKREVNTGELF
TRBV29-1	SVVQGAENTEAF